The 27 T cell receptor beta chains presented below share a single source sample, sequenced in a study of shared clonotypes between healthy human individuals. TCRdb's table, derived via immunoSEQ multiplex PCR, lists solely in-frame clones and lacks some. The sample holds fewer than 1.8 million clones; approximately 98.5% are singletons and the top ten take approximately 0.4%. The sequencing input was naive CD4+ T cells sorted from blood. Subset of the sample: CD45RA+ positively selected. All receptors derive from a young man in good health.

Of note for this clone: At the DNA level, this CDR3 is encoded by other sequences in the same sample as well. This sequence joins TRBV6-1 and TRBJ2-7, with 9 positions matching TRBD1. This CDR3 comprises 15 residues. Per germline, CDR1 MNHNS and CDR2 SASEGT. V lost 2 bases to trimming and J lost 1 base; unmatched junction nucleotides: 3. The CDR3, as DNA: TGTGCCAGCAGTGAACCGGGACAGGGATCCTACGAGCAGTACTTC. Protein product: CASSEPGQGSYEQYF.

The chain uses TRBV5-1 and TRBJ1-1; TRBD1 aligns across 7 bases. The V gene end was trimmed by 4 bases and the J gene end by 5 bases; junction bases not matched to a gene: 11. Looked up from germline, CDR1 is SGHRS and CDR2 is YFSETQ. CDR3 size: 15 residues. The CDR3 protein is CASSVRFRGITEAFF. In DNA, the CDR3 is TGCGCCAGCAGCGTGCGGTTCAGGGGGATTACTGAAGCTTTCTTT.

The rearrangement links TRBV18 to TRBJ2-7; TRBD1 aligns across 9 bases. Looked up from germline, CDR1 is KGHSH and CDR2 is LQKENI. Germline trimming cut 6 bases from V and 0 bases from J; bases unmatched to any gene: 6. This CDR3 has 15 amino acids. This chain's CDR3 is CASSFGQGNSYEQYF. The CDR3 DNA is TGTGCCAGCTCGTTTGGACAGGGGAACTCCTACGAGCAGTACTTC.

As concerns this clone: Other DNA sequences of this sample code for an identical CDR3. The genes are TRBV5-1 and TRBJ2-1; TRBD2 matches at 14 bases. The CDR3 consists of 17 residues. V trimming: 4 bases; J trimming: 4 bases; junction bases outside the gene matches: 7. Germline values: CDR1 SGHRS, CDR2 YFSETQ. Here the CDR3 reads CASSPGTSGSLYNEQFF. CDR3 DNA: TGCGCCAGCAGCCCTGGGACTAGCGGGAGTCTTTACAATGAGCAGTTCTTC.

The DNA for the CDR3 is TGTGCCAGCAGAGGCACCTACGAGCAGTACTTC. Its translation: CASRGTYEQYF. The chain has TRBV11-2 and TRBJ2-7; D unclear. The CDR3 consists of 11 residues. From germline, CDR1 is SGHAT and CDR2 FQNNGV. The V gene lost 6 bases and the J gene lost 2 bases, with 5 bases spanning the gap.

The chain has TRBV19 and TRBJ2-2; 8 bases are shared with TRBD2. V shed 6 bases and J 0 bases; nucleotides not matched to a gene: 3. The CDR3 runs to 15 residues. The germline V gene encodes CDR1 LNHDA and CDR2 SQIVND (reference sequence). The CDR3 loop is CASSPTSANTGELFF. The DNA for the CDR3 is TGTGCCAGTAGCCCGACTAGCGCGAACACCGGGGAGCTGTTTTTT.

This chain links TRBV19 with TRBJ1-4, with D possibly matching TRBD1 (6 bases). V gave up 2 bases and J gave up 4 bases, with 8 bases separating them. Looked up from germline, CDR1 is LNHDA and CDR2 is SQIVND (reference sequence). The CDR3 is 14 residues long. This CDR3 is CASSITGLNEKLFF. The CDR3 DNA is TGTGCCAGTAGTATAACAGGGCTTAATGAAAAACTGTTTTTT.

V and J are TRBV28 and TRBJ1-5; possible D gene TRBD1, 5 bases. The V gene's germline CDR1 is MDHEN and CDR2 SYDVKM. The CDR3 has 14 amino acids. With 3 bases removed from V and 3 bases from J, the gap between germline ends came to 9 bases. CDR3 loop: CASSFRGINQPQHF. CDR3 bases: TGTGCCAGCAGTTTTCGGGGGATCAATCAGCCCCAGCATTTT.

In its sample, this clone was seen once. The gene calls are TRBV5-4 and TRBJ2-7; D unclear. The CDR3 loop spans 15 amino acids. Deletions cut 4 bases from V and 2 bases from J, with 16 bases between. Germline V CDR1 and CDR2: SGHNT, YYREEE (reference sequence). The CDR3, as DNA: TGTGCCAGCAGCCCCGGAAGAGCAGGAGCCTACGAGCAGTACTTC. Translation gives CASSPGRAGAYEQYF.

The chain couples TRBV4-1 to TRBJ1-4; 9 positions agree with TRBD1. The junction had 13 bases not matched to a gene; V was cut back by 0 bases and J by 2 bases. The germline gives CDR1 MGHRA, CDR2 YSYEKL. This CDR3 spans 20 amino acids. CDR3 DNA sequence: TGCGCCAGCAGCCAAGAGAGGACAGGGGCTGCTCTCGTTACTAATGAAAAACTGTTTTTT. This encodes CASSQERTGAALVTNEKLFF.

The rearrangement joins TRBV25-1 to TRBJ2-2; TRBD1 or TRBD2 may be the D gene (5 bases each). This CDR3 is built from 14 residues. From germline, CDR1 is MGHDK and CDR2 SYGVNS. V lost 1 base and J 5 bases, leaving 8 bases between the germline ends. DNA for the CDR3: TGTGCCAGCAGTGAATCCAGGGAGACCGGGGAGCTGTTTTTT. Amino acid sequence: CASSESRETGELFF.

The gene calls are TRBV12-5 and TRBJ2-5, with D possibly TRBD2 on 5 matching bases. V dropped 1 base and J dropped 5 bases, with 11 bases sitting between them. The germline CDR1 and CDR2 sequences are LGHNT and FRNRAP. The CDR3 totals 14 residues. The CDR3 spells CASGLGLRGETQYF. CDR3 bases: TGTGCTAGTGGTTTGGGACTTCGAGGGGAGACCCAGTACTTC.

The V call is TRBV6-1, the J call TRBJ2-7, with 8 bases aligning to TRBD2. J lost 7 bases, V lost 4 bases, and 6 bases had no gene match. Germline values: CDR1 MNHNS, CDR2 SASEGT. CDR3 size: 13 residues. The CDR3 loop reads CASSVSGIIEQYF. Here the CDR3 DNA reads TGTGCCAGCAGTGTTAGCGGGATTATTGAGCAGTACTTC.

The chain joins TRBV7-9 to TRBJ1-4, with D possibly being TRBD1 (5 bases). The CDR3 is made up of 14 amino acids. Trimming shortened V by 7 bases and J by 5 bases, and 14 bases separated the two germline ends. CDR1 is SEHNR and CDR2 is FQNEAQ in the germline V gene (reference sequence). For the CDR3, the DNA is TGTGCCAGCACCGATTCAGGGTGGAATGAAAAACTGTTTTTT. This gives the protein CASTDSGWNEKLFF.

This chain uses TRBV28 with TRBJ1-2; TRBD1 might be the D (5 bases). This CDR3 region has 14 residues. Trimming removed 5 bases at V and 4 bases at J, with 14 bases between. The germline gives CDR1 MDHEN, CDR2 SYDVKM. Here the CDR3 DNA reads TGTGCCAGCAGTCAGACAGCTACTCCCTATGGCTACACCTTC. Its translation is CASSQTATPYGYTF.

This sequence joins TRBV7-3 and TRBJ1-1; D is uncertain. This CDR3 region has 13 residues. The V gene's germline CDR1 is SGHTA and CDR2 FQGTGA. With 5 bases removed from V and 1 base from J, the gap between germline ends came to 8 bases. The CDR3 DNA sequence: TGTGCCAGCAGCCAAGGAGCGAACACTGAAGCTTTCTTT. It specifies CASSQGANTEAFF.

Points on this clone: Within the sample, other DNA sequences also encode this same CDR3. The CDR3 protein is CASSLSGSYNEQFF. CDR3 coding DNA: TGTGCCAGCAGCTTATCAGGGTCGTACAATGAGCAGTTCTTC. The gene calls are TRBV7-9 and TRBJ2-1, with D maybe TRBD1 (5 bases). This CDR3 is 14 amino acids long. Deletions cut 2 bases from V and 4 bases from J, with 9 bases between. The germline V gene has CDR1 SEHNR and CDR2 FQNEAQ (reference sequence).

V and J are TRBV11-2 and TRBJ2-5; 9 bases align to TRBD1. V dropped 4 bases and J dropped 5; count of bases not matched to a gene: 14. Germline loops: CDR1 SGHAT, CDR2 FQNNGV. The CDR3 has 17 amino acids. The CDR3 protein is CASSSFNRGRFWETQYF. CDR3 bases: TGTGCCAGCAGCTCCTTTAACAGGGGGCGCTTTTGGGAGACCCAGTACTTC.

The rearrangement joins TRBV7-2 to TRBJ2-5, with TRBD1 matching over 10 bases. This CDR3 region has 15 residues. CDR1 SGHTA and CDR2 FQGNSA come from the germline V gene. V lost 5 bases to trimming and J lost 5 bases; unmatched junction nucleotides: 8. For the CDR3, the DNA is TGTGCCAGCAGCAAGAGACAGGGGGCGCGGGAGACCCAGTACTTC. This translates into CASSKRQGARETQYF.

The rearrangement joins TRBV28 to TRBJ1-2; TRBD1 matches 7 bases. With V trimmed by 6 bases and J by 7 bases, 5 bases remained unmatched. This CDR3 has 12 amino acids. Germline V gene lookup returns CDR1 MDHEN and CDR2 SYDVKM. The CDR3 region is CASSPQGFGYTF. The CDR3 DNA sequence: TGTGCCAGCAGCCCACAGGGGTTTGGCTACACCTTC.

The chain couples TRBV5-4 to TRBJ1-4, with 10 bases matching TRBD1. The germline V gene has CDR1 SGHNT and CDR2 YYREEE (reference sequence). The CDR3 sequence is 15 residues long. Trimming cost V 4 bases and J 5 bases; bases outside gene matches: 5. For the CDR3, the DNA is TGTGCCAGCAGCAGGACGACAGGGGGCAATGAAAAACTGTTTTTT. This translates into CASSRTTGGNEKLFF. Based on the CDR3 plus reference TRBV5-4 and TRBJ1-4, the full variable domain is ETGVTQSPTHLIKTRGQQVTLRCSSQSGHNTVSWYQQALGQGPQFIFQYYREEENGRGNFPPRFSGLQFPNYSSELNVNALELDDSALYLCASSRTTGGNEKLFFGSGTQLSVL.

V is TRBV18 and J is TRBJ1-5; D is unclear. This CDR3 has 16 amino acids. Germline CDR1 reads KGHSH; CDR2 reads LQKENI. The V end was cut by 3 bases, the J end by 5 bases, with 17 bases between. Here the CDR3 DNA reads TGTGCCAGCTCACCGCCCGGACGGCCGGAAGATCAGCCCCAGCATTTT. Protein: CASSPPGRPEDQPQHF.

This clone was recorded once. The chain's CDR3 is CASSSSGSHTDTQYF. CDR3 nucleotides: TGTGCCAGCAGCTCGAGCGGGAGTCACACAGATACGCAGTATTTT. The chain carries TRBV7-6 and TRBJ2-3, with 8 bases lining up with TRBD2. In germline, CDR1 is SGHVS, CDR2 FNYEAQ. V gave up 4 bases and J gave up 2 bases; unmatched junction bases: 5. The CDR3 spans 15 residues.

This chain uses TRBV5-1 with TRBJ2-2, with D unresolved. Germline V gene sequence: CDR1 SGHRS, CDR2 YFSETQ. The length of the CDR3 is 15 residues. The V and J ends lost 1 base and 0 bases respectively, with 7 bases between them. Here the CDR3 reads CASSLTVSNTGELFF. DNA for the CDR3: TGCGCCAGCAGCTTGACAGTATCGAACACCGGGGAGCTGTTTTTT. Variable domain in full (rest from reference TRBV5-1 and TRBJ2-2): KAGVTQTPRYLIKTRGQQVTLSCSPISGHRSVSWYQQTPGQGLQFLFEYFSETQRNKGNFPGRFSGRQFSNSRSEMNVSTLELGDSALYLCASSLTVSNTGELFFGEGSRLTVL.

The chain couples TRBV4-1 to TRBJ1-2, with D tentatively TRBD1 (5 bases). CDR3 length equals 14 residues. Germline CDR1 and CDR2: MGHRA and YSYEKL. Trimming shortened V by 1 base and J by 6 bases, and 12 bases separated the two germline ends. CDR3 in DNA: TGCGCCAGCAGCCAAGTTGCTGCGGGGGATGGCTACACCTTC. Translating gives CASSQVAAGDGYTF.

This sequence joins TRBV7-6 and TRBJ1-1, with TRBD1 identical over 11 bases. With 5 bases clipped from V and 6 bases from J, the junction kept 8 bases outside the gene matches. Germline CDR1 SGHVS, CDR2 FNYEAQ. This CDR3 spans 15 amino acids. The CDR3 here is CASSLRDRGRSEAFF. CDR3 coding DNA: TGTGCCAGCAGCCTACGGGACAGGGGGAGGTCTGAAGCTTTCTTT. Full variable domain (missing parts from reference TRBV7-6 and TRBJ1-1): GAGVSQSPRYKVTKRGQDVALRCDPISGHVSLYWYRQALGQGPEFLTYFNYEAQQDKSGLPNDRFSAERPEGSISTLTIQRTEQRDSAMYRCASSLRDRGRSEAFFGQGTRLTVV.

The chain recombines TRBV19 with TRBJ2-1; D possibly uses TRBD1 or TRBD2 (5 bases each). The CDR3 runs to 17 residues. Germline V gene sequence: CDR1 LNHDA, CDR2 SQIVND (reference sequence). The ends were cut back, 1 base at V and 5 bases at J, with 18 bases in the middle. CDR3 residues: CASSIARGRVNDNEQFF. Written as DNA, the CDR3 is TGTGCCAGTAGTATAGCAAGGGGACGGGTAAATGACAATGAGCAGTTCTTC.